One and the same sample provided the 2 T cell receptor beta chains below, sequenced in a study of blood T cell repertoires in COVID-19. Generated by immunoSEQ multiplex PCR, the TCRdb table keeps only in-frame clones and is missing some. The data contain over 120,000 clones, roughly four fifths of them singletons. The sequencing sample was made of peripheral blood. These receptor sequences come from a woman aged 80 or over with active or convalescent COVID-19.

There are a few counts of this clone. This chain joins TRBV2 and TRBJ1-1; tentative D call: TRBD1 (5 bases). V gave up 7 bases and J gave up 2 bases, with 11 bases separating them. The CDR3 runs 13 residues. Germline V gene data show CDR1 as SNHLY and CDR2 as FYNNEI. Here the CDR3 reads CASTRDFNTEAFF. CDR3 DNA: TGTGCCAGCACGAGGGACTTCAACACTGAAGCTTTCTTT.

The chain carries TRBV20-1 and TRBJ2-1; possibly TRBD1 for D (5 bases). CDR3 length: 11 residues. V lost 6 bases and J lost 6, with 9 bases in between. In germline, CDR1 is DFQATT, CDR2 SNEGSKA (reference sequence). Written as DNA, the CDR3 is TGCAGTGCCATAGACAGCAATGAGCAGTTCTTC. Amino acid sequence: CSAIDSNEQFF.